These 27 T cell receptor beta chains were sequenced from one sample in a study of T cell clonality in common variable immunodeficiency. Sequencing was performed with immunoSEQ multiplex PCR; in TCRdb, only in-frame clones are kept and a portion is missing. The sample yields about 42,000 clones, without any singletons. The sequencing input was peripheral blood mononuclear cells. The source of these receptors is a person between 18 and 75 years old in good health.

Many counts were recorded for this clone. The sequence runs out 3 residues before the end of the CDR3; the remainder is reconstructed from the germline J gene. The chain recombines TRBV19 with TRBJ1-4, with 7 bases matching TRBD1. This CDR3 contains 15 residues. Germline loops: CDR1 LNHDA, CDR2 SQIVND (reference sequence). V trimming: 4 bases; J trimming: 2 bases; junction bases outside the gene matches: 4. CDR3 bases read: TGTGCCAGTAGTACCACAGGGGTTACTAATGAAAAA. Its translation is CASSTTGVTNEK. In full, the CDR3 is CASSTTGVTNEKLFF.

This clone was recorded at least ten times. The read falls 3 residues short of the CDR3 end, and the missing part is taken from the germline J gene. The chain has TRBV20-1 and TRBJ1-2; maybe TRBD1 (5 bases). CDR1 is DFQATT and CDR2 is SNEGSKA in the germline V gene (reference sequence). The CDR3 consists of 15 residues. The germline V and J ends were trimmed by 5 bases and 2 bases, with 18 bases remaining between them. The CDR3: CSAQGPAGDNYGYTF. Incomplete CDR3 DNA: TGCAGTGCTCAAGGGCCGGCGGGGGACAACTATGGC.

This clone was detected many times. The read gets to within 3 residues of the CDR3 end, and the germline J gene fills in the rest. This chain uses TRBV20-1 with TRBJ2-1, with 9 bases aligning to TRBD2. Germline CDR1 DFQATT, CDR2 SNEGSKA (reference sequence). The CDR3 length is 15 residues. J gave up 1 base and V 2 bases, and 3 bases lay outside the gene matches. Here the CDR3 reads CSARLAGASYNEQFF. The sequenced CDR3 bases are TGCAGTGCTAGATTAGCGGGGGCTTCCTACAATGAG.

In this sample, this clone turned up many times. The DNA ends 3 residues before the CDR3 does, and the rest of the CDR3 is filled in from the germline J gene. The V and J genes are TRBV5-1 and TRBJ1-6; a possible D gene is TRBD1 (6 bases). The CDR3 loop spans 15 amino acids. V was shortened by 1 base and J by 7 bases, with 12 bases between the two germline ends. The germline V gene has CDR1 SGHRS and CDR2 YFSETQ. The CDR3 loop is CASSLTGKGNSPLHF. The sequenced part of the CDR3 DNA is TGCGCCAGCAGCTTGACAGGGAAAGGGAATTCACCC.

In its sample, this clone was seen many times. CDR3 residues: CASSLGTGPNEKLFF. The covered CDR3 bases are TGTGCCAGCAGCCTGGGGACAGGGCCCAATGAAAAA. The chain recombines TRBV7-9 with TRBJ1-4; 9 bases line up with TRBD1. With the read ending 3 residues before the CDR3 end, the germline J gene is used to fill in that end. The CDR3 length is 15 residues. The junction had 6 bases not matched to a gene; V was cut back by 5 bases and J by 5 bases. CDR1 is SEHNR and CDR2 is FQNEAQ in the germline V gene (reference sequence).

This clone was observed many times. The read is 3 residues too short to cover the CDR3 end, so that end is filled in from the germline J gene. The chain has TRBV7-6 and TRBJ1-4; D gene unclear. The CDR3 sequence is 16 residues long. V lost 1 base and J 0 bases, leaving 9 bases between the germline ends. Germline V gene data show CDR1 as SGHVS and CDR2 as FNYEAQ. Incomplete CDR3 DNA: TGTGCCAGCAGCTTAGAGCCCGGGGCAACTAATGAAAAA. It specifies CASSLEPGATNEK. The CDR3 reads in full as CASSLEPGATNEKLFF.

This clone was counted many times. The CDR3 end lies 3 residues beyond the end of the read and is filled in from the germline J gene. The chain employs TRBV30 and TRBJ1-5; D not resolved. Germline values: CDR1 GTSNPN, CDR2 SVGIG (reference sequence). The CDR3 has 16 residues. V was clipped by 0 bases and J by 1 base, with 13 bases between them. The CDR3 sequence: CAWSVRASLSNQPQHF. The CDR3 DNA, read in part, is TGTGCCTGGAGTGTAAGGGCATCTCTAAGCAATCAGCCC.

This clone was detected ten times or more. The CDR3 end is not reached by the read, which stops 3 residues before it; the germline J gene fills it in. V and J are TRBV2 and TRBJ2-2; 9 bases fit TRBD1. Per the germline V gene, CDR1 is SNHLY and CDR2 is FYNNEI. The CDR3 is 14 residues long. V was pared by 8 bases and J by 1 base, with 2 bases of the junction left unmatched. Incomplete CDR3 DNA: TGTGCCAGCTGGGGACAGGGGAACACCGGGGAG. Amino acids: CASWGQGNTGE. The full CDR3 protein is CASWGQGNTGELFF.

This clone occurred many times. The read falls 3 residues short of the CDR3 end, and the missing part is taken from the germline J gene. The chain recombines TRBV30 with TRBJ1-5; D is ambiguous. Germline V gene data show CDR1 as GTSNPN and CDR2 as SVGIG (reference sequence). V was shortened by 2 bases and J by 6 bases, with 8 bases between the two germline ends. The CDR3 consists of 12 residues. CDR3 bases read: TGTGCCTGGAGTTCCCGGGGTCAGCCC. Encoded protein: CAWSSRGQP. The whole CDR3 sequence is CAWSSRGQPQHF.

This clone was found many times. The read halts 3 residues ahead of the CDR3 end, with the missing end drawn from the germline J gene. The rearrangement joins TRBV20-1 to TRBJ1-2; 7 bases agree with TRBD1. The CDR3 runs to 12 residues. The germline CDR1 and CDR2 sequences are DFQATT and SNEGSKA (reference sequence). The junction had 2 bases not matched to a gene; V was cut back by 3 bases and J by 4 bases. The part of the CDR3 DNA that was read is TGCAGTGCTAGCCGGGACAGCTATGGC. It translates to CSASRDSYG. The CDR3 in its entirety is CSASRDSYGYTF.

This clone has a count of ten or more. The read stops 3 residues short of the end of the CDR3; the missing end is completed from the germline J gene. Other DNA sequences of this sample code for an identical CDR3. The rearrangement uses TRBV7-2 and TRBJ1-1, with 8 bases that match TRBD1. With V trimmed by 1 base and J by 5 bases, 0 bases remained unmatched. The CDR3 length is 13 residues. CDR1 and CDR2 from the germline V gene are SGHTA and FQGNSA. The covered CDR3 bases are TGTGCCAGCAGCTTAGACAGGGGGACTGAA. Protein sequence: CASSLDRGTE. The CDR3 in its entirety is CASSLDRGTEAFF. Full variable domain (remainder filled in from reference TRBV7-2 and TRBJ1-1): GAGVSQSPSNKVTEKGKDVELRCDPISGHTALYWYRQSLGQGLEFLIYFQGNSAPDKSGLPSDRFSAERTGGSVSTLTIQRTQQEDSAVYLCASSLDRGTEAFFGQGTRLTVV.

This clone showed up many times. The CDR3 end falls 3 residues outside the read, so it is completed with the germline J gene. The V and J genes are TRBV30 and TRBJ1-6; the match to TRBD1 covers 9 bases. CDR1 GTSNPN and CDR2 SVGIG come from the germline V gene (reference sequence). The CDR3 sequence is 14 residues long. V shed 6 bases, J shed 7 bases, and the junction held 7 bases outside the gene matches. CDR3 DNA (partial): TGTGCCTGCCAGGGACAGGGAGCCAATTCACCC. The encoded protein is CACQGQGANSP. The full CDR3 reads CACQGQGANSPLHF.

This clone was recorded many times. The read is 3 residues too short to cover the CDR3 end, so that end is filled in from the germline J gene. V and J are TRBV11-2 and TRBJ2-7, with 11 bases that match TRBD1. V lost 5 bases and J lost 6; bases outside the gene matches: 6. Germline values: CDR1 SGHAT, CDR2 FQNNGV. CDR3 length equals 14 residues. The DNA read from the CDR3 is TGTGCCAGCAGCACCCGGACAGGGGGCGGCGAG. This sequence encodes CASSTRTGGGE. The whole CDR3 sequence reads CASSTRTGGGEQYF.

This clone was detected ten times or more. The read finishes 3 residues shy of the CDR3 end, and the germline J gene is used to complete it. The rearrangement joins TRBV30 to TRBJ1-5, with D possibly being TRBD1 (6 bases). Trimming left V 3 bases short and J 3 bases short, with 12 bases between. CDR3 length: 14 amino acids. From germline, CDR1 is GTSNPN and CDR2 SVGIG (reference sequence). Partial CDR3 DNA: TGTGCCTGGAGGCCCACAGGGAACAATCAGCCC. Its translation is CAWRPTGNNQP. The whole CDR3 protein is CAWRPTGNNQPQHF.

In this sample, this clone turned up a few times. Read sequence stops 3 residues before the CDR3 end, and the germline J gene provides the missing end. The rearrangement uses TRBV7-6 and TRBJ1-1; D may be TRBD1 (5 bases). This CDR3 spans 16 amino acids. V lost 3 bases to trimming and J lost 0 bases, with 14 bases between them. Germline lookup yields CDR1 SGHVS and CDR2 FNYEAQ. CDR3 loop: CASSLGSGTVNTEAFF. The covered CDR3 bases are TGTGCCAGCAGCTTGGGGAGCGGGACGGTGAACACTGAA.

This clone was counted ten times or more. The read finishes 3 residues shy of the CDR3 end, and the germline J gene is used to complete it. The chain employs TRBV11-2 and TRBJ1-2; D not certain. Trimming took 0 bases from V and 6 from J, leaving 8 bases between them. This CDR3 has 13 residues. CDR1 is SGHAT and CDR2 is FQNNGV in the germline V gene. CDR3 DNA, as far as it was read: TGTGCCAGCAGCTTAGAGGCCCTGAATGGC. Amino acids: CASSLEALNG. The entire CDR3 sequence reads CASSLEALNGYTF.

This clone was seen a few times. Read data end 3 residues before the CDR3 end; the end is taken from the germline J gene. The genes are TRBV6-1 and TRBJ1-2, with 7 bases lining up with TRBD1. CDR3 length: 16 residues. Germline V lookup: CDR1 MNHNS, CDR2 SASEGT. Incomplete CDR3 DNA: TGTGCCAGCAGTGGCTGGGACAGCCTAGCCAAAAACATC. Its protein product is CASSGWDSLAKNI. The full-length CDR3 reads as CASSGWDSLAKNIYTF.

This clone showed up many times. With the read ending 3 residues before the CDR3 end, the germline J gene is used to fill in that end. The sample holds other DNA sequences that translate to the same CDR3. This chain joins TRBV29-1 and TRBJ2-3; D is unclear. V shed 4 bases and J shed 6 bases, with 11 bases lying between them. Germline lookup yields CDR1 SQVTM and CDR2 ANQGSEA. The CDR3 length is 12 residues. The CDR3 sequence: CSVGRVPDTQYF. Incomplete CDR3 DNA: TGCAGCGTTGGAAGGGTACCGGATACG.

This clone has ten or more counts. The sequence runs out 3 residues before the end of the CDR3; the remainder is reconstructed from the germline J gene. The chain carries TRBV27 and TRBJ1-1; D not resolved. The CDR3 spans 10 residues. CDR1 is MNHEY and CDR2 is SMNVEV in the germline V gene (reference sequence). The CDR3 is CASTPLGAFF. The DNA read from the CDR3 is TGTGCCAGCACCCCACTTGGA.

This clone was seen ten or more times. The missing CDR3 end, 3 residues past where the read stops, is filled in from the germline J gene. V is TRBV5-1 and J is TRBJ2-1; D is possibly TRBD2 (5 bases). The V end lost 4 bases, the J end lost 0 bases, and 11 bases lay between the germline ends. The CDR3 is 15 residues long. CDR1 and CDR2 from the germline V gene are SGHRS and YFSETQ. The CDR3 DNA, read in part, is TGCGCCAGCAGCCTGACGGGGAGCTCCTACAATGAG. Translation gives CASSLTGSSYNE. The whole CDR3 sequence reads CASSLTGSSYNEQFF.

Note on this clone: The read gets to within 3 residues of the CDR3 end, and the germline J gene fills in the rest. The J gene is TRBJ1-1, the V gene TRBV2, with 7 bases fitting TRBD1. Germline CDR1 SNHLY, CDR2 FYNNEI. V lost 8 bases and J lost 1; bases outside the gene matches: 7. The CDR3 loop spans 14 amino acids. The CDR3 bases that were read are TGTGCCAGCGCTAGACAGGGAGGGAACACTGAA. It codes for CASARQGGNTE. The whole CDR3 is CASARQGGNTEAFF.

This clone has a count of ten or more. With the read ending 3 residues before the CDR3 end, the germline J gene is used to fill in that end. This rearrangement joins TRBV5-1 to TRBJ1-4; tentative D call: TRBD1 (5 bases). V lost 4 bases to trimming and J lost 8 bases, with 15 bases between them. Germline CDR1 and CDR2: SGHRS and YFSETQ. CDR3 length equals 14 residues. CDR3 bases read: TGCGCCAGCAGCGGGGGACTTGAAGGGGAAAAA. It specifies CASSGGLEGEK. The full CDR3 reads CASSGGLEGEKLFF.

This clone was recorded many times. The CDR3 is cut off 3 residues early in the read; its end comes from the germline J gene. The chain recombines TRBV7-9 with TRBJ2-2; TRBD2 agrees at 8 bases. The CDR3 totals 15 residues. CDR1 is SEHNR and CDR2 is FQNEAQ in the germline V gene (reference sequence). J lost 1 base, V lost 5 bases, and 3 bases had no gene match. This CDR3 reads CASSPGGGNTGELFF. CDR3 DNA (partial): TGTGCCAGCAGCCCGGGAGGGGGGAACACCGGGGAG.

This clone was detected many times. The read ends 3 residues before the CDR3 terminus; that terminus is restored from the germline J gene. This chain connects TRBV30 to TRBJ2-1; maybe TRBD1 (6 bases). CDR1 and CDR2 (germline): GTSNPN, SVGIG (reference sequence). Between the trimmed V and J ends, which lost 1 base and 6 bases, there was a span of 13 bases. The CDR3 sequence is 14 residues long. The CDR3 DNA, read in part, is TGTGCCTGGAGTGGGGGGCCGATCACCAATGAG. Residues: CAWSGGPITNE. From start to end, the CDR3 is CAWSGGPITNEQFF.

This clone came up many times. The read ends 3 residues shy of where the CDR3 ends; the end is completed using the germline J gene. J is TRBJ2-3 and V is TRBV20-1, with 11 bases lining up with TRBD1. The CDR3 has 15 residues. In germline, CDR1 is DFQATT, CDR2 SNEGSKA (reference sequence). The V segment lost 8 bases and the J segment 1 base; nucleotides outside the gene matches: 8. CDR3 residues: CSTGTGGSGTDTQYF. The covered CDR3 bases are TGCAGTACCGGGACAGGGGGGAGTGGCACAGATACG.

This clone was seen many times. The sequenced fragment ends 3 residues before the CDR3 boundary, so the rest is inferred from the germline J gene. The chain employs TRBV10-3 and TRBJ2-7; TRBD2 agrees at 10 bases. V shed 7 bases and J 1 base; nucleotides not matched to a gene: 4. Germline V gene lookup returns CDR1 ENHRY and CDR2 SYGVKD. The CDR3 totals 14 residues. CDR3 DNA, as far as it was read: TGTGCCATCAAGGGAGCGGGAGGGTCCTACGAG. This sequence encodes CAIKGAGGSYE. The entire CDR3 reads CAIKGAGGSYEQYF.

In this sample, this clone turned up many times. CDR3 bases read: TGCAGTGCGCGACTCGGGACAGGGGGGTCCTACGAG. As protein: CSARLGTGGSYE. The whole CDR3 reads CSARLGTGGSYEQYF. The chain links TRBV20-1 to TRBJ2-7; 11 positions agree with TRBD1. The read finishes 3 residues shy of the CDR3 end, and the germline J gene is used to complete it. The CDR3 is 15 amino acids. J was trimmed by 1 base and V by 6 bases; bases with no gene match: 8. Germline V CDR1 and CDR2: DFQATT, SNEGSKA (reference sequence).